This TCR beta chain was found in a study of blood T cell repertoires in COVID-19. Generated by immunoSEQ multiplex PCR, the TCRdb table keeps only in-frame clones and is missing some. This sample carries under 500,000 clones, nearly 90% of them seen once, and the ten largest clones take around 1.8%. Sequencing was performed on PBMCs or T cells enriched from blood (not recorded which). The receptor comes from a woman aged 18-29 years with acute COVID-19.

CDR3 sequence reads: CASSFSSGYTF. The CDR3 DNA is TGTGCCAGCAGCTTTTCGTCCGGCTACACCTTC. The chain carries TRBV5-6 and TRBJ1-2; D uncertain. There are 11 residues in the CDR3. From germline, CDR1 is SGHDT and CDR2 YYEEEE. Trimming took 2 bases from V and 8 from J, leaving 7 bases between them.